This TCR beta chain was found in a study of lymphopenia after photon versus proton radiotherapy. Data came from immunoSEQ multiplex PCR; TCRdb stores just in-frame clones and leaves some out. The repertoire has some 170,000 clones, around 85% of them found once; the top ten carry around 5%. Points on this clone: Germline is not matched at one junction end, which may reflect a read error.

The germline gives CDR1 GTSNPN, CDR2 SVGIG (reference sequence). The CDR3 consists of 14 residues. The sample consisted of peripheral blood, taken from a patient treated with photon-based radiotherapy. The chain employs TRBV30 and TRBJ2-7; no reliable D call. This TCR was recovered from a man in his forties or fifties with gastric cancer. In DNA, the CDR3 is TGTGCCTGGACCCCCTACCTGAGCTCCTACGAGCGGTACTTC. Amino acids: CAWTPYLSSYERYF.